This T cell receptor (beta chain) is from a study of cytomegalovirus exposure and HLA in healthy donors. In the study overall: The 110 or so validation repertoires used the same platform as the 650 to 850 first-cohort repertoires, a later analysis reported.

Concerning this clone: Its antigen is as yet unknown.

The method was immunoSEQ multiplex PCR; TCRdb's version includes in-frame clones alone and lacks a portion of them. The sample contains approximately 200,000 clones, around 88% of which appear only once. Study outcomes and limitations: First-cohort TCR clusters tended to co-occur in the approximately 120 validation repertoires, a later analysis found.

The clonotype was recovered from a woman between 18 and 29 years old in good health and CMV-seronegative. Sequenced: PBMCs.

This CDR3 reads CASSPRTGEYTEAFF. CDR3 nucleotides: TGTGCCAGCAGCCCTCGGACGGGGGAGTACACTGAAGCTTTCTTT. The chain links TRBV27 to TRBJ1-1; tentatively, D is TRBD1 (5 bases). This CDR3 spans 15 amino acids. CDR1 and CDR2 (germline): MNHEY, SMNVEV (reference sequence). Trimming removed 6 bases at V and 3 bases at J, with 17 bases between.